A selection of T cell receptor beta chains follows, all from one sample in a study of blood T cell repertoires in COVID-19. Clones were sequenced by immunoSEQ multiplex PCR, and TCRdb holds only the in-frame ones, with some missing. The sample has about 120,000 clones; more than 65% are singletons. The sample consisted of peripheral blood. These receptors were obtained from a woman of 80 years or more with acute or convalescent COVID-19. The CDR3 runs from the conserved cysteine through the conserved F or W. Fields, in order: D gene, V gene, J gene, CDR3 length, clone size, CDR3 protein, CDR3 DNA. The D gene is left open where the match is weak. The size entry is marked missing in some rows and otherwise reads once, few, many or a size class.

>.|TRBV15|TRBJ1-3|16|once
CATSTIGVPSGNTIYF
TGTGCCACCAGCACGATAGGGGTTCCCTCTGGAAACACCATATATTTT
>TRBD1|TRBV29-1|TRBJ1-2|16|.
CSVEIPPGQGANGYTF
TGCAGCGTTGAAATCCCTCCTGGACAGGGGGCGAATGGCTACACCTTC
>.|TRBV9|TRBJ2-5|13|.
CASSAHIEETQYF
TGTGCCAGCAGCGCCCACATTGAAGAGACCCAGTACTTC
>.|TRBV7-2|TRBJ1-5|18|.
CASSPGHTSGDSNQPQHF
TGTGCCAGCAGCCCGGGACATACCTCTGGGGATAGCAATCAGCCCCAGCATTTT
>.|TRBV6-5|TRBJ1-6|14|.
CASRDSTGFSPLHF
TGTGCCAGCAGAGATTCGACAGGCTTCTCACCCCTCCACTTT
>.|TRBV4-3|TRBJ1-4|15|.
CASSHRGGSGEKLFF
TGCGCCAGCAGCCACCGGGGGGGCTCAGGGGAAAAACTGTTTTTT
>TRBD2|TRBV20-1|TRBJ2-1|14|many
CSASSGSRLNEQFF
TGCAGTGCTAGTAGCGGGAGCAGATTGAATGAGCAGTTCTTC
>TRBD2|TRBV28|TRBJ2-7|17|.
CASGSDGLGPRGYEQYF
TGTGCCAGCGGTAGTGACGGACTAGGACCAAGGGGCTACGAGCAGTACTTC
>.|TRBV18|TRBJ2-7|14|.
CASSLRTGTHEQYF
TGTGCCAGCTCGCTAAGAACAGGGACCCACGAGCAGTACTTC
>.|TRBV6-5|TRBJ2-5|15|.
CASRPPTRVIETQYF
TGTGCCAGCAGGCCCCCCACCCGGGTAATCGAGACCCAGTACTTC
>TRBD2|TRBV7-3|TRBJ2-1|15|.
CASSLSGGYYNEQFF
TGTGCCAGCAGCTTAAGCGGGGGGTACTACAATGAGCAGTTCTTC
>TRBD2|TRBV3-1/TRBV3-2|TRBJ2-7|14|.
CASRESGRGYEQYF
TGTGCCAGCAGGGAAAGCGGGAGGGGCTACGAGCAGTACTTC
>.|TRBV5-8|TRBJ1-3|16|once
CASSLAPGGSGNTIYF
TGTGCCAGCAGCTTGGCGCCGGGGGGAAGTGGAAACACCATATATTTT
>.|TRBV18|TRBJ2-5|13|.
CASSRPLQETQYF
TGTGCCAGCTCACGTCCTCTTCAAGAGACCCAGTACTTC
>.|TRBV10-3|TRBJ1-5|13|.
CATNRDSNQPQHF
TGTGCCACCAACAGGGATAGCAATCAGCCCCAGCATTTT
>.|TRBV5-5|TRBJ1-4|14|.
CASSLGGVREKLFF
TGTGCCAGCAGCTTGGGGGGCGTCCGTGAAAAACTGTTTTTT
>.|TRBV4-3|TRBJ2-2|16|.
CASSQIRTSRTGELFF
TGCGCCAGCAGCCAGATTAGGACTTCCCGTACCGGGGAGCTGTTTTTT
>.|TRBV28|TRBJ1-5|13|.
CASRQGNNQPQHF
TGTGCCAGCAGACAGGGAAATAATCAGCCCCAGCATTTT
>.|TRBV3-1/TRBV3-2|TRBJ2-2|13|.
CASRLTETGELFF
TGTGCCAGCAGACTTACAGAGACCGGGGAGCTGTTTTTT
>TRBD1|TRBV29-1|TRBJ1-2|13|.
CSVGRGGAYGYTF
TGCAGCGTGGGCAGAGGGGGCGCCTATGGCTACACCTTC
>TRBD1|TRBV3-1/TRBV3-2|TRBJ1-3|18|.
CASSQQGQPSFSGNTIYF
TGTGCCAGCAGCCAACAGGGACAGCCCAGCTTCTCTGGAAACACCATATATTTT
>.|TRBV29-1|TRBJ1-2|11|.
CSVRGVDGYTF
TGCAGCGTTCGAGGCGTAGATGGCTACACCTTC
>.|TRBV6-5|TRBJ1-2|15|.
CASSYSTTANYGYTF
TGTGCCAGCAGTTACTCGACGACAGCCAACTATGGCTACACCTTC
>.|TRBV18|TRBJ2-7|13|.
CASSPDSAYEQYF
TGTGCCAGCTCACCTGACAGCGCCTACGAGCAGTACTTC
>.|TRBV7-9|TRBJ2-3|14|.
CASSLIGVTDTQYF
TGTGCCAGCAGCTTAATAGGGGTGACAGATACGCAGTATTTT
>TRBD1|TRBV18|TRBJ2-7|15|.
CASSPFGTGTYEQYF
TGTGCCAGCTCACCGTTCGGGACAGGGACCTACGAGCAGTACTTC
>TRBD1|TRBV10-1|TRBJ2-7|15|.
CASSATGQGRDEQYF
TGCGCCAGCAGTGCGACGGGACAGGGCCGGGACGAGCAGTACTTC
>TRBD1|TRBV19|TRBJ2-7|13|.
CASSTGQGGEQYF
TGTGCCAGTAGTACGGGACAGGGTGGCGAGCAGTACTTC
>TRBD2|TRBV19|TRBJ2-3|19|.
CASSIGTGLAGSRTDTQYF
TGTGCCAGTAGTATAGGCACCGGACTAGCGGGGAGCCGCACAGATACGCAGTATTTT
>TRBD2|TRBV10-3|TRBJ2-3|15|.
CAIKASGDFADTQYF
TGTGCCATCAAAGCTAGCGGGGATTTCGCAGATACGCAGTATTTT
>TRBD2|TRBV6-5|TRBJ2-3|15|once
CASSYTLAGQNTQYF
TGTGCCAGCAGTTACACCCTAGCGGGACAAAATACGCAGTATTTT
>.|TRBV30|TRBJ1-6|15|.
CAWSGGGPYNSPLHF
TGTGCCTGGAGTGGGGGGGGACCTTATAATTCACCCCTCCACTTT
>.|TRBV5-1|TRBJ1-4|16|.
CASSLAPLGTNEKLFF
TGCGCCAGCAGCTTAGCCCCCCTCGGAACTAATGAAAAACTGTTTTTT
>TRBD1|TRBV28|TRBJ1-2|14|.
CASSTTGGYYGYTF
TGTGCCAGCAGTACGACAGGGGGGTACTATGGCTACACCTTC
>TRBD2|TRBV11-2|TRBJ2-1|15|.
CASSRSGRSRNEQFF
TGTGCCAGCAGCCGTAGCGGGAGGTCTCGGAATGAGCAGTTCTTC
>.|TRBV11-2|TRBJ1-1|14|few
CASSLEYRSTEAFF
TGTGCCAGCAGCTTAGAATACCGGTCTACTGAAGCTTTCTTT
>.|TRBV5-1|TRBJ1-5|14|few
CASSQGGGNQPQHF
TGCGCCAGCAGCCAAGGGGGTGGTAATCAGCCCCAGCATTTT
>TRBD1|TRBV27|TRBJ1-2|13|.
CASSTSWDSGYTF
TGTGCCAGCAGTACTTCCTGGGACAGTGGCTACACCTTC
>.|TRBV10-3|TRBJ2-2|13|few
CAIWRGGTGELFF
TGTGCCATATGGAGAGGTGGCACCGGGGAGCTGTTTTTT
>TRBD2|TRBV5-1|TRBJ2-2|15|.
CASSLSSGRGGELFF
TGCGCCAGCAGCTTGTCCAGCGGGAGGGGCGGGGAGCTGTTTTTT
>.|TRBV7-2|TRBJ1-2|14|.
CASSLLREPHGYTF
TGTGCCAGCAGCCTACTCCGGGAACCCCATGGCTACACCTTC
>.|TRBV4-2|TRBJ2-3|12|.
CASSQDEGTQYF
TGTGCCAGCAGCCAAGACGAGGGTACGCAGTATTTT
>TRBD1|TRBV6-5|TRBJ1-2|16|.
CASSYWGGQGGNGYTF
TGTGCCAGCAGTTACTGGGGGGGACAGGGTGGGAATGGCTACACCTTC
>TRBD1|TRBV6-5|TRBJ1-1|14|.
CASSYGQAYTEAFF
TGTGCCAGCAGTTACGGACAGGCTTACACTGAAGCTTTCTTT
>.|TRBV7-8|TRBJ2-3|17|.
CASSLAPGGFNPDTQYF
TGTGCCAGCAGCTTAGCCCCTGGGGGGTTCAACCCAGATACGCAGTATTTT
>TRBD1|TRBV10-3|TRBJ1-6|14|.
CATADRAGESPLHF
TGTGCCACCGCGGACAGGGCCGGGGAGTCACCCCTCCACTTT
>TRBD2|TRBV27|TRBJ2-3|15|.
CASKRGLTSTDTQYF
TGTGCCAGCAAGCGGGGGCTGACTAGCACAGATACGCAGTATTTT
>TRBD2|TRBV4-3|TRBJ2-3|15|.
CASSQGASGRDTQYF
TGCGCCAGCAGCCAAGGGGCTAGCGGGAGAGATACGCAGTATTTT
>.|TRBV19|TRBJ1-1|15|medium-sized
CASFFWGLTGTEAFF
TGTGCCAGTTTTTTTTGGGGGCTTACAGGCACTGAAGCTTTCTTT
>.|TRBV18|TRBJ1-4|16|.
CASSTGPAGRNEKLFF
TGTGCCAGCTCGACAGGACCTGCAGGGCGAAATGAAAAACTGTTTTTT
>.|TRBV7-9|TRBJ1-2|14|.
CASSQGGGLYGYTF
TGTGCCAGCAGCCAAGGGGGTGGCCTATATGGCTACACCTTC